This T cell receptor (beta chain) comes out of a study of blood T cell repertoires in COVID-19. Study-wide background: Samples taken during acute and convalescent COVID-19 were collected in the United States, Italy and Spain. Nucleic acid was either cDNA or gDNA, and it came from T cells, B-cell-depleted T cells, or PBMCs.

The Seattle site enrolled patients during active infection and followed them longitudinally. This clone was detected a few times. This CDR3 comprises 14 residues. Germline values: CDR1 SEHNR, CDR2 FQNEAQ (reference sequence). V dropped 0 bases and J dropped 4 bases, with 9 bases sitting between them. As handled by the study authors: Researchers report that nucleated cell counts were estimated from reference gene primer amplification. The table came from immunoSEQ multiplex PCR; TCRdb's copy has only in-frame clones and leaves some out. V and J calls and clone size are given by that table; D and trimming were obtained from the DNA. The data hold about 170,000 clones, with around 90% observed a single time.

V gene TRBV7-9 combines with J gene TRBJ1-1, with D unclear. The source is a man between 18 and 35 years old with COVID-19, enrolled during active disease. Sequencing was carried out using peripheral blood. This CDR3 is CASSLAVGGTEAFF. The CDR3 DNA reads TGTGCCAGCAGCTTAGCGGTCGGCGGCACTGAAGCTTTCTTT.